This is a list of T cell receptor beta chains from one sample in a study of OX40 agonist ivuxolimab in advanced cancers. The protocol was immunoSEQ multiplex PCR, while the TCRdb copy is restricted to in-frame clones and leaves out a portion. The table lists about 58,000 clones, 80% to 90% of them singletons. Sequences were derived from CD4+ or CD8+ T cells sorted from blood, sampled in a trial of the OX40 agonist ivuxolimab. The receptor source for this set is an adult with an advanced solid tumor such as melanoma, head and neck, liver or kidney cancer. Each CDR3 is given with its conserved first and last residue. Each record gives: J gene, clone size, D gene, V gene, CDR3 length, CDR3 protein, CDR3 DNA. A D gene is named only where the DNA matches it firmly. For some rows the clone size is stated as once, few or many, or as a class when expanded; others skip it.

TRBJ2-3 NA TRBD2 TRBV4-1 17 CASSQGDSGRMKDTQYF TGCGCCAGCAGCCAAGGTGATAGCGGGAGGATGAAGGATACGCAGTATTTT
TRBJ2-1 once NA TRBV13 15 CASSLAESSYNEQFF TGTGCCAGCAGCTTAGCGGAGAGCTCCTACAATGAGCAGTTCTTC
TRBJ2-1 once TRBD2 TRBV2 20 CASTERMGLAGRKDYNEQFF TGTGCCAGCACCGAAAGGATGGGGCTAGCGGGAAGAAAGGACTACAATGAGCAGTTCTTC
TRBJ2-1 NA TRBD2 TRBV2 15 CASRLGASGRNEQFF TGTGCCAGCAGACTGGGGGCTAGCGGGAGAAATGAGCAGTTCTTC
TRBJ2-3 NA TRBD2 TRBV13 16 CASSLGLAGTTDTQYF TGTGCCAGCAGCTTAGGGCTAGCGGGAACCACAGATACGCAGTATTTT
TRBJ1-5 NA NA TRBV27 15 CASSFHGIPGQPQHF TGTGCCAGCAGTTTCCATGGAATACCTGGTCAGCCCCAGCATTTT
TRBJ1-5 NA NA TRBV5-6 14 CASSFSRNNQPQHF TGTGCCAGCAGCTTCTCCAGGAACAATCAGCCCCAGCATTTT
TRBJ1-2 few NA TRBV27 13 CASSFGVGYGYTF TGTGCCAGCAGTTTCGGGGTAGGCTATGGCTACACCTTC
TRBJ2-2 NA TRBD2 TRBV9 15 CASSVGGSDTGELFF TGTGCCAGCAGCGTCGGCGGGAGTGACACCGGGGAGCTGTTTTTT
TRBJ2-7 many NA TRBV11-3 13 CASSLDDGNEQYF TGTGCCAGCAGCTTAGACGACGGGAACGAGCAGTACTTC
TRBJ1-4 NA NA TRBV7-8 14 CASSLLSPWEKLFF TGTGCCAGCAGCTTACTGAGCCCTTGGGAAAAACTGTTTTTT
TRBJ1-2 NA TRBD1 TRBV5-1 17 CASSLGVRTGIGYGYTF TGCGCCAGCAGCTTGGGGGTTAGGACAGGGATCGGCTATGGCTACACCTTC
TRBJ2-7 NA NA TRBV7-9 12 CASSHAFDEQYF TGTGCCAGCAGTCACGCCTTTGACGAGCAGTACTTC
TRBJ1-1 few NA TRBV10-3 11 CAISESLEAFF TGTGCCATCAGTGAGTCTCTTGAAGCTTTCTTT
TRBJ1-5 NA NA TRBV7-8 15 CASSLAPSPGQPQHF TGTGCCAGCAGCTTAGCACCCTCACCAGGCCAGCCCCAGCATTTT
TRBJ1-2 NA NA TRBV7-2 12 CASSFGGHGYTF TGTGCCAGCAGCTTCGGGGGGCATGGCTACACCTTC
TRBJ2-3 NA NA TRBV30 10 CAWRGDTQYF TGTGCCTGGAGAGGAGATACGCAGTATTTT
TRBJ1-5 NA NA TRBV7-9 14 CASSLSGGNQPQHF TGTGCCAGCAGCTTGTCAGGGGGCAATCAGCCCCAGCATTTT
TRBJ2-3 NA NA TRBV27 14 CASSLSGDFDTQYF TGTGCCAGCAGTTTATCGGGGGACTTTGATACGCAGTATTTT
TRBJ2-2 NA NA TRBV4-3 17 CASSQGVAGPNTGELFF TGCGCCAGCAGCCAAGGCGTGGCGGGACCTAACACCGGGGAGCTGTTTTTT
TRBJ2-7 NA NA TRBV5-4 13 CASSPMEGYEQYF TGTGCCAGCAGCCCCATGGAGGGATACGAGCAGTACTTC
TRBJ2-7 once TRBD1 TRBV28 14 CASSWDRGLYEQYF TGTGCCAGCAGTTGGGACAGGGGGCTCTACGAGCAGTACTTC
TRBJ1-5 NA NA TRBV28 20 CASSPQRWILLSYSNQPQHF TGTGCCAGCAGTCCCCAAAGGTGGATCCTACTGAGCTATAGCAATCAGCCCCAGCATTTT
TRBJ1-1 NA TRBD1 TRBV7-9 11 CASDRGTEAFF TGTGCCAGCGACAGGGGCACTGAAGCTTTCTTT
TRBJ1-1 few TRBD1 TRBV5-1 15 CASSLGTGANTEAFF TGCGCCAGCAGCCTTGGGACAGGTGCGAACACTGAAGCTTTCTTT
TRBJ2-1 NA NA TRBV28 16 CASVKPGTRGNNEQFF TGTGCCAGCGTAAAACCTGGGACGCGGGGAAACAATGAGCAGTTCTTC
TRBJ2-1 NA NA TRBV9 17 CASTPGLALNSYNEQFF TGTGCCAGCACCCCGGGGCTAGCGTTGAACTCCTACAATGAGCAGTTCTTC
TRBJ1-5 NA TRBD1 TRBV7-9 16 CASSPAGTGDNQPQHF TGTGCCAGCAGCCCAGCAGGGACAGGGGACAATCAGCCCCAGCATTTT
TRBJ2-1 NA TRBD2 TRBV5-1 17 CASSLEASGSSYNEQFF TGCGCCAGCAGCTTAGAGGCTAGCGGGAGTTCCTACAATGAGCAGTTCTTC
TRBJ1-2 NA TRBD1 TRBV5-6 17 CASSLRPGTGSRNGYTF TGTGCCAGCAGCCTTCGACCGGGGACAGGGTCCCGGAATGGCTACACCTTC
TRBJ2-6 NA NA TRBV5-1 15 CASRQGFSGANVLTF TGCGCCAGCAGGCAAGGTTTCTCTGGGGCCAACGTCCTGACTTTC
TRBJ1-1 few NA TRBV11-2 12 CASAQGRTEAFF TGTGCCAGCGCGCAGGGTCGCACTGAAGCTTTCTTT
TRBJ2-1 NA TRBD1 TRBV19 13 CATSPGQYNEQFF TGTGCCACCTCCCCGGGACAGTACAATGAGCAGTTCTTC
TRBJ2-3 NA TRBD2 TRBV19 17 CASSIETSGTRGDTQYF TGTGCCAGTAGTATAGAAACTAGCGGTACGAGGGGAGATACGCAGTATTTT
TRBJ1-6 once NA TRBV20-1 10 CSAIPSPLHF TGCAGTGCTATCCCCTCACCCCTCCACTTT
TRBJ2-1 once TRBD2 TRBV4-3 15 CASSQASSGSYEQFF TGCGCCAGCAGCCAAGCGTCTAGCGGGAGTTATGAGCAGTTCTTC
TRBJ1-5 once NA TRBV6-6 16 CASSPKTPRGNQPQHF TGTGCCAGCAGCCCCAAGACTCCCCGGGGCAATCAGCCCCAGCATTTT
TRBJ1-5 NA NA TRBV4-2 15 CASSQGTSQHQPQHF TGTGCCAGCAGCCAAGGGACTTCGCAACATCAGCCCCAGCATTTT
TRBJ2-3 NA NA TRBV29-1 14 CSVAGPTVKDTQYF TGCAGCGTCGCCGGGCCCACGGTAAAAGATACGCAGTATTTT
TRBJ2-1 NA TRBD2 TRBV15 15 CATGPDRGLANEQFF TGTGCCACCGGTCCGGACCGAGGACTAGCCAATGAGCAGTTCTTC
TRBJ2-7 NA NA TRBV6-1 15 CASSALRGLTYEQYF TGTGCCAGCAGTGCCCTTCGGGGTCTAACCTACGAGCAGTACTTC
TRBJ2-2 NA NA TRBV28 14 CASLGHLNTGELFF TGTGCCAGCCTGGGACACCTGAACACCGGGGAGCTGTTTTTT
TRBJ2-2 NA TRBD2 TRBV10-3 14 CAITGLAGTGELFF TGTGCCATCACGGGACTAGCGGGGACCGGGGAGCTGTTTTTT
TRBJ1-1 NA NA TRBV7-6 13 CASSSGVNTEAFF TGTGCCAGCAGCTCAGGGGTGAACACTGAAGCTTTCTTT
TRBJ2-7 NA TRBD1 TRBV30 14 CAWTRGTGSYEQYF TGTGCCTGGACTCGTGGGACAGGGTCCTACGAGCAGTACTTC
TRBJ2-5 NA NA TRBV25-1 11 CASAGEETQYF TGTGCCAGCGCCGGTGAAGAGACCCAGTACTTC
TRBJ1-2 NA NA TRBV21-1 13 CASSKGSGGGYTF TGTGCCAGCAGCAAAGGTTCAGGGGGCGGCTACACCTTC
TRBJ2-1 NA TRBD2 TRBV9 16 CASSPKAGGAYNEQFF TGTGCCAGCAGCCCAAAAGCGGGAGGGGCCTACAATGAGCAGTTCTTC
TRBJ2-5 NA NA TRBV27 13 CASKDGIRETQYF TGTGCCAGCAAGGACGGGATACGAGAGACCCAGTACTTC